These 15 T cell receptor beta chains originate from one sample sequenced in a study of human CD8 memory T cell subsets. UMI-labeled 5' RACE generated the TCR beta libraries. TCRdb re-called the 5' RACE reads; one entry per CDR3 protein, DNA not given. The sample table sets out roughly 12,000 distinct CDR3 sequences. The sample taken for sequencing was CD8+ T cells from PBMCs. Every receptor here comes from a human donor in good health.

This chain uses TRBV5-1 with TRBJ2-7. The CDR3 consists of 14 residues. The V gene's germline CDR1 is SGHRS and CDR2 YFSETQ. CDR3 protein: CASSWAGLDYEQYF.

Measured by frequency, this clonotype is medium-sized. This sequence joins TRBV20-1 and TRBJ2-1. CDR3 size: 12 residues. Germline assignment: CDR1 DFQATT and CDR2 SNEGSKA (reference sequence). The CDR3 loop reads CSARTGTNEQFF.

Judged by frequency, this clonotype is large. The chain links TRBV5-1 to TRBJ1-1; TCRdb proposes TRBD1, but this gene call is untestable without DNA. Germline-derived CDR1 and CDR2 are SGHRS and YFSETQ. The CDR3 has 15 amino acids. This CDR3 reads CASTESGTGHTEAFF.

The rearrangement joins TRBV7-2 to TRBJ2-5; checking the TCRdb D call of TRBD1 is not possible without DNA. CDR1 is SGHTA, CDR2 FQGNSA, per germline. The CDR3 runs to 16 residues. CDR3 residues: CASSLGQALYQETQYF. Full variable domain (rest looked up from reference TRBV7-2 and TRBJ2-5): GAGVSQSPSNKVTEKGKDVELRCDPISGHTALYWYRQSLGQGLEFLIYFQGNSAPDKSGLPSDRFSAERTGGSVSTLTIQRTQQEDSAVYLCASSLGQALYQETQYFGPGTRLLVL.

The chain combines TRBV7-3 with TRBJ2-3; TCRdb's D call of TRBD2 is untestable without DNA. The germline V gene encodes CDR1 SGHTA and CDR2 FQGTGA. CDR3 length: 15 amino acids. This CDR3 reads CASSFMGGGTDTQYF.

Considering frequency, this clonotype is medium-sized. The rearrangement links TRBV7-6 to TRBJ1-1; the TCRdb D gene call, TRBD1, has no DNA to confirm it. CDR1 SGHVS and CDR2 FNYEAQ come from the germline V gene. CDR3 length equals 14 residues. The chain's CDR3 is CASSLAGVNTEAFF.

V gene TRBV15 combines with J gene TRBJ2-7; TCRdb's D call of TRBD2 is untestable without DNA. The CDR3 totals 14 residues. Germline CDR1 is LNHNV and CDR2 is YYDKDF (reference sequence). CDR3 sequence: CATSPTSGSYEQYF. Together with reference TRBV15 and TRBJ2-7, the CDR3 gives the full variable domain: DAMVIQNPRYQVTQFGKPVTLSCSQTLNHNVMYWYQQKSSQAPKLLFHYYDKDFNNEADTPDNFQSRRPNTSFCFLDIRSPGLGDTAMYLCATSPTSGSYEQYFGPGTRLTVT.

The chain carries TRBV24-1 and TRBJ2-2; the TCRdb call, TRBD1, lacks DNA for checking. This CDR3 contains 14 residues. The germline V gene encodes CDR1 KGHDR and CDR2 SFDVKD. The CDR3 is CAPPTGGEDGELFF.

The chain is built from TRBV27 and TRBJ1-5; TCRdb indicates TRBD1, and absent DNA this call remains unverified. Germline assignment: CDR1 MNHEY and CDR2 SMNVEV (reference sequence). This CDR3 has 15 residues. This CDR3 is CASSARQGSNQPQHF.

The chain couples TRBV11-2 to TRBJ2-1; TCRdb designates TRBD2, a call that cannot be tested without DNA. The CDR3 loop spans 11 amino acids. Germline V lookup: CDR1 SGHAT, CDR2 FQNNGV. CDR3 sequence: CASSYGGPQIF.

This clonotype is labeled medium-sized (0.01 to 0.1%) based on frequency. The chain's CDR3 is CASSQEEDFSNQPQHF. The rearrangement links TRBV5-1 to TRBJ1-5. The CDR3 length is 16 residues. Germline V gene data show CDR1 as SGHRS and CDR2 as YFSETQ.

The genes are TRBV5-5 and TRBJ2-1; the D call of TRBD2 rests on TCRdb alone, since no DNA is present to check it. Germline V gives CDR1 SGHKS, CDR2 YYEKEE (reference sequence). The CDR3 loop spans 17 amino acids. Here the CDR3 reads CASSPPTTSGGWDEQFF.

The J gene is TRBJ2-7, the V gene TRBV25-1; the D call of TRBD1 rests on TCRdb alone, since no DNA is present to check it. This CDR3 is built from 15 residues. Germline V gives CDR1 MGHDK, CDR2 SYGVNS. The CDR3 loop reads CASSEWRGQSYEQYF.

V gene TRBV7-8 combines with J gene TRBJ2-1. The CDR3 totals 12 residues. Germline V gene data show CDR1 as SGHVS and CDR2 as FQNEAQ. CDR3 loop: CASSLEDNEQFF.

This chain links TRBV7-2 with TRBJ2-7; TCRdb's D call of TRBD1 is untestable without DNA. Germline CDR1 SGHTA, CDR2 FQGNSA. CDR3 size: 12 residues. The CDR3 region is CASSPPHYEQYF.